The rows below give T cell receptor beta chains drawn from one sample of a study of T cell changes during pregnancy in multiple sclerosis. Repertoires were generated with immunoSEQ multiplex PCR, while TCRdb's copy carries only in-frame clones and drops some. This sample has more than 65,000 clones, with almost 90% found just once. This specimen consisted of peripheral blood, obtained after pregnancy. The receptors here all came from a female donor in good health, enrolled as a control in a pregnancy study. Both conserved end residues are part of each CDR3.

v_call: TRBV5-1; j_call: TRBJ2-7; cdr3_aa: CASSLRGQGVGEQYF
v_call: TRBV20-1; j_call: TRBJ1-1; cdr3_aa: CSASGSTEAFF
v_call: TRBV4-1; j_call: TRBJ2-3; cdr3_aa: CASSQVRGLDTDTQYF
v_call: TRBV7-6; j_call: TRBJ2-5; cdr3_aa: CASSFGYQETQYF
v_call: TRBV7-2; j_call: TRBJ2-3; cdr3_aa: CASSLGGQRTDTQYF
v_call: TRBV5-1; j_call: TRBJ1-1; cdr3_aa: CASGGTENTEAFF
v_call: TRBV7-9; j_call: TRBJ1-5; cdr3_aa: CASSLGTASNQPQHF
v_call: TRBV11-2; j_call: TRBJ2-7; cdr3_aa: CASSFDTGGAYEQYF
v_call: TRBV7-9; j_call: TRBJ1-2; cdr3_aa: CASSPTGIRNGYTF
v_call: TRBV19; j_call: TRBJ2-1; cdr3_aa: CASSRGGGYYNEQFF
v_call: TRBV9; j_call: TRBJ2-3; cdr3_aa: CASSVISGTTTDTQYF
v_call: TRBV18; j_call: TRBJ2-7; cdr3_aa: CASSPQQGRGSYEQYF
v_call: TRBV14; j_call: TRBJ2-1; cdr3_aa: CASSLRTSRGARNEQFF
v_call: TRBV30; j_call: TRBJ1-2; cdr3_aa: CAWSDPGGVGYTF
v_call: TRBV14; j_call: TRBJ1-1; cdr3_aa: CASSQVTANTEAFF
v_call: TRBV14; j_call: TRBJ2-1; cdr3_aa: CASSQDIRDNEQFF
v_call: TRBV2; j_call: TRBJ1-2; cdr3_aa: CASSVQGARGYTF
v_call: TRBV5-1; j_call: TRBJ2-7; cdr3_aa: CASSPGESSYEQYF
v_call: TRBV5-1; j_call: TRBJ2-7; cdr3_aa: CASSLGLAGHEQYF
v_call: TRBV10-3; j_call: TRBJ2-3; cdr3_aa: CAISEGQGRGRGTDTQYF
v_call: TRBV11-3; j_call: TRBJ2-3; cdr3_aa: CASSLGTSGGANTDTQYF
v_call: TRBV27; j_call: TRBJ2-7; cdr3_aa: CASSRGTSGNDEQYF
v_call: TRBV5-1; j_call: TRBJ2-2; cdr3_aa: CASSLATSGSPTGELFF
v_call: TRBV5-4; j_call: TRBJ2-7; cdr3_aa: CASSLGDRGLSREQYF
v_call: TRBV7-2; j_call: TRBJ2-5; cdr3_aa: CASSLAFRETQYF
v_call: TRBV7-9; j_call: TRBJ2-3; cdr3_aa: CASSPSGTSDTDTQYF
v_call: TRBV19; j_call: TRBJ1-1; cdr3_aa: CASSIGAGGRWGEAFF
v_call: TRBV11-2; j_call: TRBJ2-1; cdr3_aa: CASSSAGSNEQFF
v_call: TRBV6-1; j_call: TRBJ1-5; cdr3_aa: CASRDGTVNQPQHF
v_call: TRBV5-6; j_call: TRBJ2-1; cdr3_aa: CASSLRLAGGPTYNEQFF
v_call: TRBV9; j_call: TRBJ2-2; cdr3_aa: CASSVDPTLGTGELFF
v_call: TRBV7-2; j_call: TRBJ2-4; cdr3_aa: CASSLAQGQTYKNIQYF
v_call: TRBV9; j_call: TRBJ2-5; cdr3_aa: CASTAGGSETQYF
v_call: TRBV9; j_call: TRBJ2-7; cdr3_aa: CASSVGGRPEEQYF
v_call: TRBV27; j_call: TRBJ1-5; cdr3_aa: CASSLSPDRGNQPQHF
v_call: TRBV7-9; j_call: TRBJ2-2; cdr3_aa: CASSHGTGENTGELFF
v_call: TRBV10-1; j_call: TRBJ2-5; cdr3_aa: CASSERLAGTQYF
v_call: TRBV2; j_call: TRBJ2-5; cdr3_aa: CASRPPGLSRETQYF
v_call: TRBV27; j_call: TRBJ2-1; cdr3_aa: CASTSQTTASLSYNEQFF
v_call: TRBV7-2; j_call: TRBJ1-3; cdr3_aa: CASSLSGGGNTIYF
v_call: TRBV5-1; j_call: TRBJ1-4; cdr3_aa: CASSLEQGGSEKLFF
v_call: TRBV5-1; j_call: TRBJ2-1; cdr3_aa: CASNRDSPRNEQFF
v_call: TRBV30; j_call: TRBJ1-1; cdr3_aa: CAWSVGAGRGKAFF
v_call: TRBV7-6; j_call: TRBJ1-1; cdr3_aa: CASSLAGAANTEAFF
v_call: TRBV5-8; j_call: TRBJ1-5; cdr3_aa: CASSLGRPGEPQHF
v_call: TRBV10-1; j_call: TRBJ2-7; cdr3_aa: CASGTGYGEQYF
v_call: TRBV6-5; j_call: TRBJ2-7; cdr3_aa: CASRRSLGYEQYF
v_call: TRBV4-2; j_call: TRBJ2-2; cdr3_aa: CASSLNRGGTGELFF
v_call: TRBV7-9; j_call: TRBJ1-1; cdr3_aa: CASSLGSGWSTEAFF
v_call: TRBV5-1; j_call: TRBJ1-6; cdr3_aa: CASSPTGTNSPLHF
v_call: TRBV5-1; j_call: TRBJ2-7; cdr3_aa: CASSLMAFSYEQYF
v_call: TRBV7-2; j_call: TRBJ1-6; cdr3_aa: CASSFRDRPNSPLHF
v_call: TRBV15; j_call: TRBJ2-1; cdr3_aa: CATSGGDSLNEQFF
v_call: TRBV6-5; j_call: TRBJ2-3; cdr3_aa: CASRTGEPGTDTQYF
v_call: TRBV10-3; j_call: TRBJ2-7; cdr3_aa: CAISAAGTGGLDEQYF
v_call: TRBV9; j_call: TRBJ2-3; cdr3_aa: CASSVVLGHTQYF
v_call: TRBV5-1; j_call: TRBJ1-5; cdr3_aa: CASSLAGGSNQPQHF
v_call: TRBV30; j_call: TRBJ2-3; cdr3_aa: CAWSAWLAGRADTQYF
v_call: TRBV27; j_call: TRBJ1-3; cdr3_aa: CASSRAGVLSGNTIYF